This T cell receptor (beta chain) was retrieved from a study of blood T cell repertoires in COVID-19. This CDR3 is 16 amino acids long. With V trimmed by 4 bases and J by 2 bases, 8 bases remained unmatched. Germline V gene data show CDR1 as SGHDN and CDR2 as FVKESK. Clones were sequenced by immunoSEQ multiplex PCR, and TCRdb holds only the in-frame ones, with some missing. The profile covers approximately 280,000 clones, with around nine tenths appearing a single time and over 2.5% taken by the ten largest. Membership in each cohort depended on participant-reported clinical history. Recovery among Cohort 3 donors was established by two negative PCRs, clearance, or symptom resolution.

This receptor was identified in a woman between 18 and 30 years old who had recovered from COVID-19. The sample taken for sequencing was PBMCs or T cells enriched from blood (not recorded which). The chain uses TRBV14 and TRBJ2-1, with 7 bases fitting TRBD2. Here the CDR3 reads CASSPRAGEAYNEQFF. CDR3 bases: TGTGCCAGCAGCCCTAGGGCGGGAGAGGCCTACAATGAGCAGTTCTTC.